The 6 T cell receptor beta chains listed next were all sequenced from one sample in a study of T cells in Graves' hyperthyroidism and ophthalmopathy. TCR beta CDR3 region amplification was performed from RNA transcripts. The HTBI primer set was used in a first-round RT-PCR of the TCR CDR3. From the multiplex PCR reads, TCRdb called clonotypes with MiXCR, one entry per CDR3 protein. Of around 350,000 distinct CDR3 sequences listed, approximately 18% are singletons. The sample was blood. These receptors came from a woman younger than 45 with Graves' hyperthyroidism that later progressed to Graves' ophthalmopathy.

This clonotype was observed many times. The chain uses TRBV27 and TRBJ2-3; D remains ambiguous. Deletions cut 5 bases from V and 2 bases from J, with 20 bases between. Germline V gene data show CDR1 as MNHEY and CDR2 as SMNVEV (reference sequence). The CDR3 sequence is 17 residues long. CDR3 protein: CASSPGRPPYPTDTQYF. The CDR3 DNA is TGTGCCAGCAGTCCAGGACGGCCCCCTTATCCCACAGATACGCAGTATTTT.

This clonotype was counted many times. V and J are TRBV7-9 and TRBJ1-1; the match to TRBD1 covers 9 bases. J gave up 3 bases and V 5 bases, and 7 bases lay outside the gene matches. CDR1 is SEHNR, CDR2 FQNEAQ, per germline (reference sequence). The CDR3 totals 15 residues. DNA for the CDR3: TGTGCCAGCAGCCTACAGGGGGCTCGGGACACTGAAGCTTTCTTT. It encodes CASSLQGARDTEAFF.

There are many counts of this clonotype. DNA for the CDR3: TGTGCCAGCAGCGACACCGGGACTAGCTCCTACAATGAGCAGTTCTTC. This translates into CASSDTGTSSYNEQFF. V usage is TRBV7-8 and J usage is TRBJ2-1, with 8 bases matching TRBD2. The V segment lost 5 bases and the J segment 0 bases; nucleotides outside the gene matches: 6. The CDR3 consists of 16 residues. Germline V gene data show CDR1 as SGHVS and CDR2 as FQNEAQ.

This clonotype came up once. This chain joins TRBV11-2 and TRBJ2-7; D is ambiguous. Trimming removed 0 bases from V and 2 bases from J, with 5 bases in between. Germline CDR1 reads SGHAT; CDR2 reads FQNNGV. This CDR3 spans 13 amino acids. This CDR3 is CASSLESTYEQYF. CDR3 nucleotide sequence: TGTGCCAGCAGCTTAGAGTCAACCTACGAGCAGTACTTC.

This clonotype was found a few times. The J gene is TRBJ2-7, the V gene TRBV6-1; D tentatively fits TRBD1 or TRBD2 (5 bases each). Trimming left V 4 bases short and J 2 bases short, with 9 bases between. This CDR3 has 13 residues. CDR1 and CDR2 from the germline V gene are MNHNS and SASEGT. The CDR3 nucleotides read TGTGCCAGCAGTGGGGACGTCCCCTACGAGCAGTACTTC. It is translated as CASSGDVPYEQYF.

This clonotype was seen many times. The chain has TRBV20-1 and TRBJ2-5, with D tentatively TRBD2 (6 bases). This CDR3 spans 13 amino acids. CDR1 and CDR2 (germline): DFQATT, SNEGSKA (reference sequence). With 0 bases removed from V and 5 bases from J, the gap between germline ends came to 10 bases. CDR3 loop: CSARDPRGETQYF. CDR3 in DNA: TGCAGTGCTAGAGATCCCCGGGGGGAGACCCAGTACTTC.